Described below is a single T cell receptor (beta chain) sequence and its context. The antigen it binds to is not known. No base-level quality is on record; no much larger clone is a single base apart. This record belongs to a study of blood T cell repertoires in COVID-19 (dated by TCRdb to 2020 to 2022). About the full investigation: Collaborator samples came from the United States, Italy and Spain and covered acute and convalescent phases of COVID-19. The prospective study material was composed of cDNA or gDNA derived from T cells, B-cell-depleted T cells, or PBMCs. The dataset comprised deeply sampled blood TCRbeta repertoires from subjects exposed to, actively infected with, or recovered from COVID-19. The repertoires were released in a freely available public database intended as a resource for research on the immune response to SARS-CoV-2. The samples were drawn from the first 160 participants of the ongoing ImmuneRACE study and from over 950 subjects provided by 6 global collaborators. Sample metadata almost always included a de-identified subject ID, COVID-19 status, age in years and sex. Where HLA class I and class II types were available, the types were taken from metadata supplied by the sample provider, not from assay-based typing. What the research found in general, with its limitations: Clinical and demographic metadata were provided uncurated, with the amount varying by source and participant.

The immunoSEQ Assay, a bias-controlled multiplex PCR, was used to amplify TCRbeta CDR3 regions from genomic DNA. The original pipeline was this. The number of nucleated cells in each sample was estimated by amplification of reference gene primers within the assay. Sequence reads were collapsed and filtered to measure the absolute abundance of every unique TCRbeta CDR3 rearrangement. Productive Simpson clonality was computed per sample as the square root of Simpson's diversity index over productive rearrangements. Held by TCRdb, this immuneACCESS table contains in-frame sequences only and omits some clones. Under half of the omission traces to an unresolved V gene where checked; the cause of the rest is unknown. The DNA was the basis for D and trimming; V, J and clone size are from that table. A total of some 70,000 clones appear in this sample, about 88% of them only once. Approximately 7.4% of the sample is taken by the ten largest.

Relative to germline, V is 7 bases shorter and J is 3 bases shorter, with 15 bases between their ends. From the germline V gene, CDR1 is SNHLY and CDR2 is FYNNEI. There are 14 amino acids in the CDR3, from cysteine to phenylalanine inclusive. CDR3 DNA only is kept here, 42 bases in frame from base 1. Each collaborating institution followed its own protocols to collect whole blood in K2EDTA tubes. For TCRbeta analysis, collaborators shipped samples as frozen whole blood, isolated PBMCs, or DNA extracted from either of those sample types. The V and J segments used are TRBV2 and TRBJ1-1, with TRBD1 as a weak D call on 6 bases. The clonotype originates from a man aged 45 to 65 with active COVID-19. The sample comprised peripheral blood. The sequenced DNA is TGTGCCAGCACCAAAGTCAAGGGGGACACTGAAGCTTTCTTT. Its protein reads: CASTKVKGDTEAFF.